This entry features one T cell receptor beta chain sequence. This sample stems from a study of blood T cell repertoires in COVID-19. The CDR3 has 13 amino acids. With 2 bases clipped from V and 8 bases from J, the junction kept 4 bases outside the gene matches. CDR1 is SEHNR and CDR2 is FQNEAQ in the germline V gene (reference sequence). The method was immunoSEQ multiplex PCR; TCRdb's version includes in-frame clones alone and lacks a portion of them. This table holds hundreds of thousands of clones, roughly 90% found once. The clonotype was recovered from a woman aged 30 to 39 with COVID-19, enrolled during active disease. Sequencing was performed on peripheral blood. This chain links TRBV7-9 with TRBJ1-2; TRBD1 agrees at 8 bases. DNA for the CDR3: TGTGCCAGCAGCTTACAGGGGGCTCAGGGCTACACCTTC. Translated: CASSLQGAQGYTF.